Listed here is a single T cell receptor (beta chain). Its specificity is not known. Isolated RNA was reverse transcribed in full, so expressed TCRB transcripts were sequenced. Only in-frame clones appear in the TCRdb table, and some are missing; sequencing was by immunoSEQ multiplex PCR. The sample has more than 100,000 clones; about 26% are singletons. The CDR3 sequence is 14 residues long. Per the germline V gene, CDR1 is SNHLY and CDR2 is FYNNEI. The V end was cut by 2 bases, the J end by 6 bases, with 13 bases between. The data belong to a study of beta chain features in type 1 diabetes. Study-level results: Type 1 diabetes patients had TCRB CDR3s that were shorter (moderately but significantly so) in all four CD4+ subsets.

The sequencing sample was made of central memory CD4+ T cells from blood. This TCR was sampled from a woman younger than 35 with type 1 diabetes. The V and J genes are TRBV2 and TRBJ1-1, with D unresolved. CDR3 region: CASSESGGLAEAFF. The CDR3 DNA is TGTGCCAGCAGTGAAAGTGGAGGGTTGGCTGAAGCTTTCTTT. Full variable domain (outside the CDR3, taken from reference TRBV2 and TRBJ1-1): EPEVTQTPSHQVTQMGQEVILRCVPISNHLYFYWYRQILGQKVEFLVSFYNNEISEKSEIFDDQFSVERPDGSNFTLKIRSTKLEDSAMYFCASSESGGLAEAFFGQGTRLTVV.